Presented here are 2 T cell receptor beta chains from one specimen sequenced in a study of early T cells in non-severe SARS-CoV-2 infection. Using its own MiXCR run on the 5' RACE reads, TCRdb lists one record per CDR3 protein. The data hold 97,000 or so distinct CDR3 sequences, with roughly 13% observed a single time. The sequenced material came from whole blood. These receptors all stem from an adult who was a healthcare worker with PCR-confirmed SARS-CoV-2 infection or an uninfected control (not recorded which).

This clonotype appeared a few times. J is TRBJ2-7 and V is TRBV10-2; D not resolved. The CDR3 runs 11 residues. V was pared by 6 bases and J by 6 bases, with 9 bases between. Germline V gene lookup returns CDR1 WSHSY and CDR2 SAAADI. CDR3 residues: CASRWYGEQYF. CDR3 nucleotides: TGCGCCAGCAGGTGGTATGGCGAGCAGTACTTC.

V and J are TRBV5-4 and TRBJ2-1; 12 positions agree with TRBD2. V was pared by 4 bases and J by 4 bases, with 9 bases of the junction left unmatched. This CDR3 is 17 amino acids long. Per germline, CDR1 SGHNT and CDR2 YYREEE (reference sequence). This chain's CDR3 is CASSSKLAGGTYNEQFF. Here the CDR3 DNA reads TGTGCCAGCAGCAGCAAACTAGCGGGAGGCACTTACAATGAGCAGTTCTTC.